The 16 T cell receptor beta chains below all came from one sample that was sequenced in a study of Ad26.COV2.S vaccination and SARS-CoV-2 variants. Method: immunoSEQ multiplex PCR; TCRdb's copy keeps in-frame clones and lacks some. The sample has just over 350,000 clones, 92% seen once. The specimen was peripheral blood, collected after recovery from COVID-19. Every receptor here comes from a human donor who had recovered from COVID-19.

The CDR3 reads CASGQELASAYNSPLHF. Written as DNA, the CDR3 is TGTGCCAGCGGCCAGGAGTTAGCGAGTGCCTATAATTCACCCCTCCACTTT. The chain has TRBV9 and TRBJ1-6; D unclear. The V end was cut by 7 bases, the J end by 2 bases, with 19 bases between. Germline loops: CDR1 SGDLS, CDR2 YYNGEE. CDR3 length: 17 amino acids.

This rearrangement joins TRBV27 to TRBJ1-2; no clear D. This CDR3 is built from 16 residues. The ends were cut back, 0 bases at V and 4 bases at J, with 15 bases in the middle. CDR1 is MNHEY, CDR2 SMNVEV, per germline (reference sequence). This chain's CDR3 is CASSLSPESSSYGYTF. CDR3 sequence (DNA): TGTGCCAGCAGTTTATCACCCGAGTCGTCTAGCTATGGCTACACCTTC.

The J gene is TRBJ1-2, the V gene TRBV6-5; D possibly corresponds to TRBD1 (5 bases). Germline values: CDR1 MNHEY, CDR2 SVGAGI. The length of the CDR3 is 12 residues. V lost 5 bases to trimming and J lost 7 bases, with 11 bases between them. The CDR3 sequence: CASSRTGVGYTF. CDR3 DNA sequence: TGTGCCAGCAGTAGAACAGGAGTTGGCTACACCTTC.

The chain is built from TRBV7-9 and TRBJ1-2; D is unresolved. Germline CDR1 is SEHNR and CDR2 is FQNEAQ (reference sequence). This CDR3 region has 14 residues. With 3 bases removed from V and 5 bases from J, the gap between germline ends came to 13 bases. The CDR3 DNA reads TGTGCCAGCAGCTTCGTCTCAGTCGGGTATGGCTACACCTTC. It encodes CASSFVSVGYGYTF.

This chain uses TRBV5-4 with TRBJ2-7, with D possibly being TRBD1 or TRBD2 (6 bases each). This CDR3 region has 15 residues. Deletions cut 0 bases from V and 5 bases from J, with 15 bases between. The germline V gene has CDR1 SGHNT and CDR2 YYREEE (reference sequence). The CDR3 protein is CASSLASGARNEQYF. CDR3 nucleotides: TGTGCCAGCAGCTTGGCCTCGGGGGCGCGCAACGAGCAGTACTTC. Variable domain in full (rest from reference TRBV5-4 and TRBJ2-7): ETGVTQSPTHLIKTRGQQVTLRCSSQSGHNTVSWYQQALGQGPQFIFQYYREEENGRGNFPPRFSGLQFPNYSSELNVNALELDDSALYLCASSLASGARNEQYFGPGTRLTVT.

The chain links TRBV20-1 to TRBJ1-4; D may be TRBD1 (6 bases). CDR1 and CDR2 (germline): DFQATT, SNEGSKA (reference sequence). Trimming took 8 bases from V and 11 from J, leaving 15 bases between them. This CDR3 spans 11 amino acids. CDR3 DNA sequence: TGCAGTTCCGACAGGTCGTGGAAACTGTTTTTT. Its translation: CSSDRSWKLFF.

The V call is TRBV27, the J call TRBJ1-4; D possibly corresponds to TRBD1 (6 bases). The V end lost 6 bases, the J end lost 13 bases, and 18 bases lay between the germline ends. Looked up from germline, CDR1 is MNHEY and CDR2 is SMNVEV (reference sequence). This CDR3 spans 13 amino acids. The CDR3 region is CASRDSPDLRLFF. As DNA, the CDR3 is TGTGCCAGCAGGGACAGTCCAGATTTGAGACTGTTTTTT.

The chain couples TRBV3-1 (or the pseudogene TRBV3-2) to TRBJ2-3; 7 bases agree with TRBD2. Germline V gene data show CDR1 as LGHDT and CDR2 as YNNKEL (reference sequence). The CDR3 length is 15 residues. Trimming cost V 1 base and J 6 bases; bases outside gene matches: 7. CDR3 DNA: TGTGCCAGCAGCCAAGTTGCCGGGGGGTTGGATACGCAGTATTTT. It encodes CASSQVAGGLDTQYF.

V is TRBV19 and J is TRBJ1-4; TRBD1 aligns across 9 bases. The junction had 7 bases not matched to a gene; V was cut back by 7 bases and J by 4 bases. Germline V CDR1 and CDR2: LNHDA, SQIVND (reference sequence). The CDR3 has 15 residues. The CDR3 region has the DNA TGTGCCAGTACCGGGACAGGGAGGGGTAATGAAAAACTGTTTTTT. Protein product: CASTGTGRGNEKLFF.

About this clone: The sample has other DNA sequences that encode this CDR3 too. The rearrangement uses TRBV4-1 and TRBJ2-5; D gene ambiguous. The CDR3 runs 12 residues. Germline loops: CDR1 MGHRA, CDR2 YSYEKL. V gave up 0 bases and J gave up 5 bases, with 4 bases separating them. CDR3 sequence (DNA): TGCGCCAGCAGCCAAGATCGGGAGACCCAGTACTTC. Its translation: CASSQDRETQYF.

The chain uses TRBV6-2 or TRBV6-3 and TRBJ2-1; the match to TRBD2 covers 8 bases. The V gene's germline CDR1 is MNHEY and CDR2 SVGEGT. Germline trimming cut 4 bases from V and 6 bases from J; bases unmatched to any gene: 11. The CDR3 contains 16 residues. CDR3 in amino acids: CASSSTPTSGLNEQFF. CDR3 coding DNA: TGTGCCAGCAGTTCTACTCCTACTAGCGGCCTCAATGAGCAGTTCTTC.

This chain connects TRBV5-1 to TRBJ2-3; TRBD2 is a possible D gene (6 bases). The germline V gene encodes CDR1 SGHRS and CDR2 YFSETQ. The CDR3 is 14 amino acids. With 4 bases removed from V and 4 bases from J, the gap between germline ends came to 13 bases. CDR3 nucleotide sequence: TGCGCCAGCAGCCGAGGCGGGGAAGCAGATACGCAGTATTTT. It yields the protein CASSRGGEADTQYF.

The gene calls are TRBV9 and TRBJ2-1; D unresolved. Germline-derived CDR1 and CDR2 are SGDLS and YYNGEE. The CDR3 runs 14 residues. V was shortened by 4 bases and J by 4 bases, with 12 bases between the two germline ends. CDR3 in DNA: TGTGCCAGCAGCCCACGACGGTTTTACAATGAGCAGTTCTTC. This codes for CASSPRRFYNEQFF.

The table lists this clone with a count of one. This chain uses TRBV5-5 with TRBJ1-1, with D tentatively TRBD1 (5 bases). The CDR3 extends over 16 amino acids. In germline, CDR1 is SGHKS, CDR2 YYEKEE (reference sequence). The V end was cut by 0 bases, the J end by 6 bases, with 18 bases between. The CDR3 loop is CASSLARGQVGAEAFF. The CDR3 nucleotides are TGTGCCAGCAGCTTGGCCCGTGGCCAAGTAGGGGCTGAAGCTTTCTTT.

V and J are TRBV5-5 and TRBJ2-7; no firm D call. The germline V gene has CDR1 SGHKS and CDR2 YYEKEE (reference sequence). V dropped 4 bases and J dropped 1 base, with 3 bases sitting between them. The CDR3 runs to 11 residues. For the CDR3, the DNA is TGTGCCAGCAGCATATCCTACGAGCAGTACTTC. As protein: CASSISYEQYF.

The DNA of the CDR3 is TGTGCCAGCAGCTTAGACAGAACCTACGAGCAGTACTTC. Its protein product is CASSLDRTYEQYF. The chain has TRBV7-9 and TRBJ2-7; no clear D gene. V was trimmed by 1 base and J by 2 bases, leaving 6 bases between them. The CDR3 sequence is 13 residues long. The V gene's germline CDR1 is SEHNR and CDR2 FQNEAQ (reference sequence).